The 24 T cell receptor beta chains in this list originate from one sample, sequenced in a study of cytomegalovirus exposure and HLA in healthy donors (dated by TCRdb to about 2017). Library generation was performed with the immunoSEQ multiplex PCR assay. The multiplex PCR relied on a mix of 60 forward primers for TCR Vbeta segments and 13 reverse primers for TCR Jbeta segments. TCRdb limited this immuneACCESS table to in-frame rearrangements with V and J called. A share of clones is missing; checked studies link under half to unresolved V genes, and the rest is unexplained. The sample records about 150,000 clones, about 70% of which are singletons. About 3.1% of the sample rests with the top ten. The sample taken for sequencing was PBMCs. The origin of the receptors is a male donor in good health and CMV-seronegative.

The CDR3 region is CASSAEPRDTGANVLTF. CDR3 sequence (DNA): TGCGCCAGCAGCGCCGAACCGAGGGATACTGGGGCCAACGTCCTGACTTTC. V and J are TRBV5-1 and TRBJ2-6; the D gene is possibly TRBD2 (5 bases). There are 17 residues in the CDR3. The V end was cut by 4 bases, the J end by 2 bases, with 16 bases between. Germline loops: CDR1 SGHRS, CDR2 YFSETQ.

The chain joins TRBV7-2 to TRBJ2-4; D is undetermined. V gave up 0 bases and J gave up 4 bases, with 7 bases separating them. The germline V gene encodes CDR1 SGHTA and CDR2 FQGNSA. This CDR3 region has 14 residues. CDR3 loop: CASSLARPKNIQYF. CDR3 in DNA: TGTGCCAGCAGCTTAGCGCGTCCGAAAAACATTCAGTACTTC.

This sequence joins TRBV30 and TRBJ2-1; 7 nucleotides match TRBD2. From germline, CDR1 is GTSNPN and CDR2 SVGIG (reference sequence). The V gene end was trimmed by 1 base and the J gene end by 4 bases; junction bases not matched to a gene: 10. This CDR3 spans 16 amino acids. The DNA for the CDR3 is TGTGCCTGGAGTGGGGGACGGGGAGGGCTTTACAATGAGCAGTTCTTC. It specifies CAWSGGRGGLYNEQFF.

The chain recombines TRBV19 with TRBJ2-7; TRBD1 aligns across 9 bases. Germline trimming cut 8 bases from V and 3 bases from J; bases unmatched to any gene: 8. Germline V gene sequence: CDR1 LNHDA, CDR2 SQIVND (reference sequence). The CDR3 sequence is 14 residues long. The CDR3 DNA sequence: TGTGCCAGTTCGGACAGGGGAAACATCTACGAGCAGTACTTC. Translating gives CASSDRGNIYEQYF.

This rearrangement joins TRBV29-1 to TRBJ1-4; TRBD1 agrees at 11 bases. This CDR3 comprises 13 residues. V dropped 6 bases and J dropped 7; count of bases not matched to a gene: 4. Germline V gene lookup returns CDR1 SQVTM and CDR2 ANQGSEA. The CDR3 coding sequence is TGCAGCGTGGGGGACAGGGGGGCTGAAAAACTGTTTTTT. Protein sequence: CSVGDRGAEKLFF.

This clone was seen only a few times. The rearrangement joins TRBV7-9 to TRBJ2-2; D is possibly TRBD1 (6 bases). Germline values: CDR1 SEHNR, CDR2 FQNEAQ (reference sequence). The V end was cut by 1 base, the J end by 2 bases, with 20 bases between. CDR3 length equals 19 residues. CDR3: CASSLVVRFGGRNTGELFF. CDR3 DNA: TGTGCCAGCAGCTTAGTAGTGAGGTTTGGGGGCCGAAACACCGGGGAGCTGTTTTTT.

The chain uses TRBV18 and TRBJ2-1; a possible D gene is TRBD1 (5 bases). In germline, CDR1 is KGHSH, CDR2 LQKENI. The CDR3 runs to 16 residues. With 3 bases removed from V and 8 bases from J, the gap between germline ends came to 20 bases. The CDR3 loop is CASSPRNTGPVDEQFF. The CDR3 DNA follows: TGTGCCAGCTCACCTAGAAACACAGGCCCAGTCGATGAGCAGTTCTTC.

The chain employs TRBV28 and TRBJ1-5, with a tentative D call TRBD1 (5 bases). CDR3 length: 14 amino acids. In germline, CDR1 is MDHEN, CDR2 SYDVKM. The V end was cut by 3 bases, the J end by 5 bases, with 11 bases between. The DNA for the CDR3 is TGTGCCAGCAGTTTTTCCCCAGGGTATCAGCCCCAGCATTTT. It specifies CASSFSPGYQPQHF. The full variable domain, rest sourced from reference TRBV28 and TRBJ1-5, is DVKVTQSSRYLVKRTGEKVFLECVQDMDHENMFWYRQDPGLGLRLIYFSYDVKMKEKGDIPEGYSVSREKKERFSLILESASTNQTSMYLCASSFSPGYQPQHFGDGTRLSIL.

The rearrangement links TRBV30 to TRBJ2-5; 7 nucleotides align to TRBD1. The J segment lost 9 bases and the V segment lost 1 base, leaving 5 bases of the junction unmatched. The CDR3 spans 12 residues. Germline CDR1 is GTSNPN and CDR2 is SVGIG (reference sequence). The DNA for the CDR3 is TGTGCCTGGAGTGGGGCAGACAGGGCCCAGTACTTC. Translation gives CAWSGADRAQYF. The full variable domain, completed using reference TRBV30 and TRBJ2-5, is SQTIHQWPATLVQPVGSPLSLECTVEGTSNPNLYWYRQAAGRGLQLLFYSVGIGQISSEVPQNLSASRPQDRQFILSSKKLLLSDSGFYLCAWSGADRAQYFGPGTRLLVL.

The rearrangement joins TRBV4-1 to TRBJ1-1; 7 bases are a match to TRBD1. The CDR3 extends over 15 amino acids. Germline CDR1 MGHRA, CDR2 YSYEKL. V was pared by 2 bases and J by 1 base, with 4 bases of the junction left unmatched. CDR3 loop: CASSQTGQPNTEAFF. The DNA for the CDR3 is TGCGCCAGCAGCCAAACGGGACAGCCGAACACTGAAGCTTTCTTT.

In this sample, this clone turned up once. The genes are TRBV15 and TRBJ1-2; D perhaps matches TRBD1 (5 bases). Germline CDR1 reads LNHNV; CDR2 reads YYDKDF (reference sequence). The CDR3 has 16 amino acids. Trimming took off 8 bases at V and 0 bases at J, with 19 bases between the two ends. CDR3 residues: CATQALGGAPNYGYTF. The CDR3 nucleotides read TGTGCCACCCAGGCGCTGGGAGGGGCCCCTAACTATGGCTACACCTTC. Full variable domain (missing parts from reference TRBV15 and TRBJ1-2): DAMVIQNPRYQVTQFGKPVTLSCSQTLNHNVMYWYQQKSSQAPKLLFHYYDKDFNNEADTPDNFQSRRPNTSFCFLDIRSPGLGDTAMYLCATQALGGAPNYGYTFGSGTRLTVV.

The chain couples TRBV30 to TRBJ2-5, with TRBD1 as a possible D gene (5 bases). This CDR3 region has 14 residues. Trimming cost V 0 bases and J 7 bases, with 15 bases left between them. Looked up from germline, CDR1 is GTSNPN and CDR2 is SVGIG (reference sequence). The CDR3 region has the DNA TGTGCCTGGAGTGTATGGGGCCAGGGAAGGACCCAGTACTTC. As protein: CAWSVWGQGRTQYF.

The chain carries TRBV5-4 and TRBJ1-1; 7 bases line up with TRBD1. Germline values: CDR1 SGHNT, CDR2 YYREEE (reference sequence). Losses at the gene ends were 5 bases for V and 3 bases for J; bases not matched to a gene: 7. CDR3 length equals 14 residues. Here the CDR3 DNA reads TGTGCCAGCAGGAGAGACAGGGATCACACTGAAGCTTTCTTT. It translates to CASRRDRDHTEAFF.

This clone appeared a few times. The V call is TRBV9, the J call TRBJ2-2; 7 bases are shared with TRBD1. Per the germline V gene, CDR1 is SGDLS and CDR2 is YYNGEE. This CDR3 has 16 residues. V trimming: 3 bases; J trimming: 4 bases; junction bases outside the gene matches: 9. CDR3 in DNA: TGTGCCAGCAGCGCAGACACAGGGGCCCCCACCGGGGAGCTGTTTTTT. Protein sequence: CASSADTGAPTGELFF.

The rearrangement joins TRBV7-9 to TRBJ1-5; weak D call: TRBD1 (5 bases). The CDR3 runs to 14 residues. The germline CDR1 and CDR2 sequences are SEHNR and FQNEAQ (reference sequence). The germline V and J ends were trimmed by 4 bases and 0 bases, with 7 bases remaining between them. The CDR3 bases are TGTGCCAGCAGCTCGCAGGGTAGCAATCAGCCCCAGCATTTT. It is translated as CASSSQGSNQPQHF.

The V and J genes are TRBV2 and TRBJ2-1; perhaps TRBD1 as D (6 bases). Trimming took 1 base from V and 9 from J, leaving 13 bases between them. Looked up from germline, CDR1 is SNHLY and CDR2 is FYNNEI. The length of the CDR3 is 14 residues. The CDR3 bases are TGTGCCAGCAGTGAAGTGCAGGGGTGGGGTGAGCAGTTCTTC. As protein: CASSEVQGWGEQFF.

The genes are TRBV6-5 and TRBJ2-5; D perhaps matches TRBD2 (7 bases). The CDR3 spans 14 residues. V gave up 2 bases and J gave up 7 bases, with 14 bases separating them. CDR1 is MNHEY, CDR2 SVGAGI, per germline. CDR3 coding DNA: TGTGCCAGCAGTTACGTCTGGGGAGGGGGGACCCAGTACTTC. Translation: CASSYVWGGGTQYF.

This clone came up a few times. V gene TRBV7-9 combines with J gene TRBJ2-3; possibly TRBD2 for D (7 bases). Looked up from germline, CDR1 is SEHNR and CDR2 is FQNEAQ (reference sequence). V was shortened by 0 bases and J by 2 bases, with 18 bases between the two germline ends. There are 18 residues in the CDR3. As DNA, the CDR3 is TGTGCCAGCAGCTTAGCGCGAATACGGGGGGCAATCACAGATACGCAGTATTTT. Its protein product is CASSLARIRGAITDTQYF.

The V and J genes are TRBV2 and TRBJ2-6; D may be TRBD2 (5 bases). This CDR3 is 14 amino acids long. Germline V gene data show CDR1 as SNHLY and CDR2 as FYNNEI. Trimming pared 6 bases from V and 1 base from J, leaving 7 bases between. The CDR3, as DNA: TGTGCCAGCAGAGAGGGATCTGGGGCCAACGTCCTGACTTTC. Translating gives CASREGSGANVLTF.

This rearrangement joins TRBV19 to TRBJ2-1, with 9 bases fitting TRBD1. The V gene end was trimmed by 8 bases and the J gene end by 4 bases; junction bases not matched to a gene: 6. The CDR3 has 14 amino acids. Germline lookup yields CDR1 LNHDA and CDR2 SQIVND (reference sequence). CDR3 in amino acids: CASSGTGPYNEQFF. The CDR3, as DNA: TGTGCCAGTTCGGGGACAGGGCCTTACAATGAGCAGTTCTTC. Full variable domain (rest looked up from reference TRBV19 and TRBJ2-1): DGGITQSPKYLFRKEGQNVTLSCEQNLNHDAMYWYRQDPGQGLRLIYYSQIVNDFQKGDIAEGYSVSREKKESFPLTVTSAQKNPTAFYLCASSGTGPYNEQFFGPGTRLTVL.

The chain links TRBV28 to TRBJ1-2; possible D gene TRBD1, 5 bases. This CDR3 region has 17 residues. Germline V lookup: CDR1 MDHEN, CDR2 SYDVKM. The V end lost 4 bases, the J end lost 8 bases, and 26 bases lay between the germline ends. Here the CDR3 DNA reads TGTGCCAGCAGTTGTACAGTCTTCAGGGCCCTTTATGCCGGCTACACCTTC. Protein sequence: CASSCTVFRALYAGYTF.

This chain joins TRBV5-6 and TRBJ2-2; D call uncertain. The CDR3 length is 16 residues. CDR1 and CDR2 (germline): SGHDT, YYEEEE. With 1 base removed from V and 0 bases from J, the gap between germline ends came to 10 bases. Here the CDR3 reads CASSLYSVTNTGELFF. As DNA, the CDR3 is TGTGCCAGCAGCTTGTACTCCGTGACGAACACCGGGGAGCTGTTTTTT.

The CDR3 DNA is TGTGCCAGTAGTATATGGGCAGATGCTTTGAACACTGAAGCTTTCTTT. Translating gives CASSIWADALNTEAFF. The chain links TRBV19 to TRBJ1-1, with unresolved D. The CDR3 contains 16 residues. Germline lookup yields CDR1 LNHDA and CDR2 SQIVND (reference sequence). V lost 2 bases to trimming and J lost 0 bases, with 13 bases between them.

Notes on this clone: Other DNA sequences in the same sample also yield this CDR3. The chain combines TRBV5-1 with TRBJ2-7; D is unresolved. The CDR3 contains 14 residues. The V end was cut by 0 bases, the J end by 0 bases, with 7 bases between. Looked up from germline, CDR1 is SGHRS and CDR2 is YFSETQ. As DNA, the CDR3 is TGCGCCAGCAGCTTGGCTGGCTCCTCCTACGAGCAGTACTTC. It is translated as CASSLAGSSYEQYF.